The present T cell receptor beta chain was sequenced within a study of OX40 agonist ivuxolimab in advanced cancers. On the study more broadly: A diagnosis of hepatocellular carcinoma, melanoma, renal cell or head and neck cancer was present in dose-escalation patients. Two cutaneous melanoma patients and one hepatocellular carcinoma patient, three in all, had partial responses.

This clone appeared a single time. No antigen is known for it. J lost 5 bases, V lost 5 bases, and 8 bases had no gene match. CDR1 is SEHNR, CDR2 FQNEAQ, per germline (reference sequence). The CDR3 extends over 16 amino acids. Study-level results: Patients with a partial response at 0.1-3.0 mg/kg had among the lowest clonal expansion. There were, on average, more expanded clones in CD8+ T cells than in CD4+.

Some clones are missing from TCRdb's copy, which holds only in-frame ones; the method was immunoSEQ multiplex PCR. The sample yields about 78,000 clones, around 80% seen once. The sequence was obtained from an adult with an advanced solid tumor such as melanoma, head and neck, liver or kidney cancer. Sequenced here: CD4+ or CD8+ T cells sorted from blood, sampled in a trial of the OX40 agonist ivuxolimab. V and J are TRBV7-9 and TRBJ2-5; 13 bases match TRBD2. The CDR3 DNA sequence: TGTGCCAGCAGCCCAATGGGACTAGCGGGATGGGAGACCCAGTACTTC. As protein: CASSPMGLAGWETQYF.